This T cell receptor beta chain was identified in a study of cytomegalovirus exposure and HLA in healthy donors. 13 Jbeta primers and 60 Vbeta primers were used for the PCR. Using immunoSEQ multiplex PCR, the repertoire was profiled, and TCRdb retains in-frame clones only, with some absent. The table records about 150,000 clones, approximately 74% of them present only once. Germline V lookup: CDR1 SEHNR, CDR2 FQNEAQ (reference sequence). The CDR3 is 15 amino acids. Between the trimmed V and J ends, which lost 1 base and 1 base, there was a span of 10 bases. The rearrangement links TRBV7-9 to TRBJ2-5, with a possible D match to TRBD1 (5 bases). This clonotype originated in a man younger than 40 in good health and CMV-seronegative. Material for sequencing was PBMCs. The CDR3 DNA is TGTGCCAGCAGCTTAGTCCAGGGCCCCCAAGAGACCCAGTACTTC. Protein: CASSLVQGPQETQYF.